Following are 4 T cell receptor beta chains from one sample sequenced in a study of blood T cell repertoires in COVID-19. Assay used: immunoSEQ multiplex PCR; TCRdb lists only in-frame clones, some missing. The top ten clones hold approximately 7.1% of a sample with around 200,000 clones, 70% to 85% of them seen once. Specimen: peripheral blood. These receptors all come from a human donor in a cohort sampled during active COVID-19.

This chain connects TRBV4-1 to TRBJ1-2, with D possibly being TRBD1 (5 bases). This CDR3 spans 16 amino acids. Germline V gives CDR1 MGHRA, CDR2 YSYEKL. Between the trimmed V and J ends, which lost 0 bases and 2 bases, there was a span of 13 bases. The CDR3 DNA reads TGCGCCAGCAGCCAAGAAGACAGCGTAACAAACTATGGCTACACCTTC. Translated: CASSQEDSVTNYGYTF.

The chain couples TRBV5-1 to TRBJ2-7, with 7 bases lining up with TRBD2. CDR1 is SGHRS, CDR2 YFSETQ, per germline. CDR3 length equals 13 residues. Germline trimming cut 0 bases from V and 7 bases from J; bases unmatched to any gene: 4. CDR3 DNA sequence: TGCGCCAGCAGCTTGGCCAGGGAGGGTGAGCAGTACTTC. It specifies CASSLAREGEQYF.

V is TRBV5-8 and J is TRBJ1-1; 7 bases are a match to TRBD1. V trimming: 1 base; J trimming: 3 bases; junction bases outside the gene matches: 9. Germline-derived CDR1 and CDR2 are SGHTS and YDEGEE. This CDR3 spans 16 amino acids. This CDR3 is CASSLPVRGRDTEAFF. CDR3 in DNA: TGTGCCAGCAGCTTGCCGGTCAGGGGGAGAGACACTGAAGCTTTCTTT.

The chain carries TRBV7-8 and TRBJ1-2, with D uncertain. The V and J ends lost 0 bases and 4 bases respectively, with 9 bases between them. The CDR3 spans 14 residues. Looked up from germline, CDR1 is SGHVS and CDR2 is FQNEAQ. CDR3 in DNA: TGTGCCAGCAGCTTAGCCGGCCAGGTCTATGGCTACACCTTC. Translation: CASSLAGQVYGYTF.